The rows below give T cell receptor beta chains drawn from one sample of a study of blood T cell repertoires in COVID-19. Libraries were prepared by immunoSEQ multiplex PCR; TCRdb keeps only in-frame clonotypes and omits some of them. The sample gives 140,000 to 150,000 clones, less than 90% of which show up once; under 10% is in the top ten. Material for sequencing was peripheral blood. All receptors derive from a man aged 30-40 years with COVID-19, enrolled during active disease. Both conserved end residues are part of each CDR3. The D gene is left open where the match is weak. The size of a clone is reported for some rows only, either as once, few or many, or as a class for expanded clones.

d_call	v_call	j_call	clone_size	cdr3_aa	cdr3_nt
NA	TRBV4-3	TRBJ2-3	NA	CASSQGADTDTQYF	TGCGCCAGCAGCCAAGGGGCAGACACAGATACGCAGTATTTT
TRBD1	TRBV28	TRBJ2-7	NA	CASSLPGQGTYEQYF	TGTGCCAGCAGTCTCCCTGGACAGGGGACCTACGAGCAGTACTTC
TRBD1	TRBV2	TRBJ2-7	NA	CASSGQGAKEQYF	TGTGCCAGCAGTGGACAGGGGGCGAAGGAGCAGTACTTC
NA	TRBV11-2	TRBJ2-7	NA	CASSLVDEQYF	TGTGCCAGCAGCTTAGTAGACGAGCAGTACTTC
TRBD1	TRBV18	TRBJ1-1	NA	CASSRTGERSTEAFF	TGTGCCAGCTCACGGACAGGGGAACGAAGCACTGAAGCTTTCTTT
NA	TRBV12-5	TRBJ2-7	few	CASGLVPRGAYEQYF	TGTGCTAGTGGTTTGGTCCCCCGGGGTGCCTACGAGCAGTACTTC
NA	TRBV19	TRBJ2-2	NA	CASSLGLYTGELFF	TGTGCCAGTAGCCTTGGACTATACACCGGGGAGCTGTTTTTT
NA	TRBV19	TRBJ1-5	NA	CATCPTGSNQPQHF	TGTGCCACTTGCCCAACAGGGAGCAATCAGCCCCAGCATTTT
TRBD2	TRBV11-3	TRBJ2-1	NA	CASSFGGGSYNEQFF	TGTGCCAGCAGCTTTGGGGGGGGTTCCTACAATGAGCAGTTCTTC
TRBD2	TRBV28	TRBJ2-7	NA	CASSLSGLAGGNYEQYF	TGTGCCAGCAGTTTATCGGGACTAGCGGGAGGGAACTACGAGCAGTACTTC
NA	TRBV6-5	TRBJ1-1	NA	CASSRGGLNTEAFF	TGTGCCAGCAGTCGCGGTGGATTGAACACTGAAGCTTTCTTT
NA	TRBV5-6	TRBJ2-5	NA	CASSRSGAGSETQYF	TGTGCCAGCAGCCGCAGTGGGGCTGGATCAGAGACCCAGTACTTC
TRBD1	TRBV5-6	TRBJ1-6	NA	CASSTDRGDSPLHF	TGTGCCAGCAGCACGGACAGGGGAGATTCACCCCTCCACTTT
NA	TRBV3-1/TRBV3-2	TRBJ2-1	NA	CASSSGRFNEQFF	TGTGCCAGCAGCTCCGGCAGGTTCAATGAGCAGTTCTTC
NA	TRBV18	TRBJ1-2	NA	CASSAQGGGDGYTF	TGTGCCAGCTCCGCCCAGGGAGGAGGGGACGGCTACACCTTC
TRBD1	TRBV19	TRBJ1-2	NA	CASNPTQGADYGYTF	TGTGCCAGTAATCCTACACAGGGGGCTGATTATGGCTACACCTTC
NA	TRBV11-3	TRBJ2-1	NA	CASSLSGVPYNEQFF	TGTGCCAGCAGCCTTTCGGGGGTCCCCTACAATGAGCAGTTCTTC
NA	TRBV6-5	TRBJ2-7	NA	CASRTDLYEQYF	TGTGCCAGTAGGACAGACCTCTACGAGCAGTACTTC
TRBD2	TRBV13	TRBJ2-1	NA	CASNNPGLAGGPRYEQFF	TGTGCCAGCAACAACCCGGGGCTAGCGGGAGGGCCCCGTTATGAGCAGTTCTTC
NA	TRBV9	TRBJ2-4	NA	CASSVDNRRDKNIQYF	TGTGCCAGCAGCGTAGATAACCGCCGGGACAAAAACATTCAGTACTTC
TRBD1	TRBV27	TRBJ2-3	NA	CASRGPQGAGKDTQYF	TGTGCCAGCAGAGGACCACAGGGGGCTGGGAAAGATACGCAGTATTTT
NA	TRBV29-1	TRBJ2-7	NA	CSVEQGLREQYF	TGCAGCGTTGAGCAGGGGCTCAGGGAGCAGTACTTC
NA	TRBV12-3/TRBV12-4	TRBJ1-1	NA	CASSLGDNTEAFF	TGTGCCAGCAGTTTAGGAGATAACACTGAAGCTTTCTTT
NA	TRBV19	TRBJ2-7	NA	CASSSQTASYEQYF	TGTGCCAGTAGTAGCCAGACTGCCTCCTACGAGCAGTACTTC
NA	TRBV14	TRBJ2-1	once	CASSPRGSYNEQFF	TGTGCCAGCAGCCCCAGGGGCTCCTACAATGAGCAGTTCTTC
TRBD2	TRBV2	TRBJ2-1	once	CASSGGLAGGPQGNEQFF	TGTGCCAGCAGTGGTGGGCTAGCGGGAGGGCCCCAGGGTAATGAGCAGTTCTTC
TRBD1	TRBV9	TRBJ1-5	NA	CASSVGGGGNQPQHF	TGTGCCAGCAGCGTAGGAGGGGGCGGCAATCAGCCCCAGCATTTT
TRBD1	TRBV11-2	TRBJ1-5	NA	CASSSGQGYQPQHF	TGTGCCAGCAGCTCGGGACAGGGGTATCAGCCCCAGCATTTT
NA	TRBV28	TRBJ1-2	NA	CASSAGDTALTNYGYTF	TGTGCCAGCAGTGCCGGGGACACCGCCTTGACGAACTATGGCTACACCTTC